This T cell receptor (beta chain) stems from a study of cytomegalovirus exposure and HLA in healthy donors. J was trimmed by 2 bases and V by 4 bases; bases with no gene match: 5. The CDR3 covers 15 residues. Looked up from germline, CDR1 is KGHSH and CDR2 is LQKENI. Primers: 60 Vbeta forward and 13 Jbeta reverse. The method was immunoSEQ multiplex PCR; TCRdb's version includes in-frame clones alone and lacks a portion of them. This table has under 200,000 clones, more than 65% appearing once. The sequenced sample consisted of PBMCs. The clonotype originates from a woman in her twenties or thirties in good health and CMV-seropositive. The rearrangement links TRBV18 to TRBJ1-2; 9 positions agree with TRBD1. The CDR3 DNA reads TGTGCCAGCTCACTGGGACAGGGTAAGAACTATGGCTACACCTTC. Protein sequence: CASSLGQGKNYGYTF.